This entry concerns a single T cell receptor beta chain. Its antigen remains unidentified. This CDR3 region has 13 residues. CDR1 and CDR2 from the germline V gene are SEHNR and FQNEAQ (reference sequence). Trimming stripped 7 bases from V and 4 bases from J, with 13 bases between. Primers included in the PCR were 60 Vbeta and 13 Jbeta primers. Sequencing was performed with immunoSEQ multiplex PCR; in TCRdb, only in-frame clones are kept and a portion is missing. The table has about 200,000 clones, approximately 78% seen once. The data belong to a study of cytomegalovirus exposure and HLA in healthy donors. The wider study: Genotyping showed roughly 81% of 398 donors falling in the Caucasian-associated ancestry cluster. Study-wide findings and caveats: A later analysis reportedly found fewer N-insertions in an Asian-associated ancestry cluster than the approximately 700-donor mean.

Source material: PBMCs. The chain uses TRBV7-9 and TRBJ1-2; D possibly corresponds to TRBD1 (5 bases). This TCR was sampled from a man between 25 and 39 years old in good health and CMV-seronegative. CDR3: CASTSDSFYGYTF. The CDR3 DNA is TGTGCCAGCACCTCCGACAGCTTCTATGGCTACACCTTC.